Each of the 2 T cell receptor beta chains below was sequenced from the same sample in a study of blood T cells in healthy people across ages. Using a J-beta primer mix together with a sample-barcoded 5' primer, a second PCR was run for about 7 to 12 cycles. TCRdb re-derived calls from the 5' RACE reads in MiXCR, one entry per CDR3 protein. This sample has over 1,500,000 distinct CDR3 sequences, with roughly two fifths found just once. Sequencing input: blood. These receptors were taken from a human donor in good health.

The CDR3: CASRPDPQSYTEAFF. The CDR3 DNA sequence: TGTGCCAGCAGACCTGATCCTCAGAGTTACACTGAAGCTTTCTTT. The chain is built from TRBV7-3 and TRBJ1-1; D remains unclear. The CDR3 is 15 amino acids. Germline-derived CDR1 and CDR2 are SGHTA and FQGTGA. With 6 bases removed from V and 3 bases from J, the gap between germline ends came to 17 bases.

This clonotype appeared a few times. The V and J genes are TRBV20-1 and TRBJ2-5, with TRBD1 matching over 10 bases. The J segment lost 11 bases and the V segment lost 4 bases, leaving 4 bases of the junction unmatched. Germline CDR1 and CDR2: DFQATT and SNEGSKA (reference sequence). This CDR3 contains 11 residues. CDR3 DNA sequence: TGCAGTGCTACCCGGACAGGGGGACAGTACTTC. Its protein product is CSATRTGGQYF.